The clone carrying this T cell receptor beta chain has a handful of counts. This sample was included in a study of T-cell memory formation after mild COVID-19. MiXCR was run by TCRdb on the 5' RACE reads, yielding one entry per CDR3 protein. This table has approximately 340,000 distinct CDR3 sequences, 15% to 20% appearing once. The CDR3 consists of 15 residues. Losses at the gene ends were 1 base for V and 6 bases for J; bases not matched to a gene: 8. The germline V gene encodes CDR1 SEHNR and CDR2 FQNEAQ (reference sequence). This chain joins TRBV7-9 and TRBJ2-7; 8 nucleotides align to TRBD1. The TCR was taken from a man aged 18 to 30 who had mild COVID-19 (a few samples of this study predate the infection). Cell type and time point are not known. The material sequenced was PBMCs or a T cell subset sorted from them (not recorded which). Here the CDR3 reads CASSLGTGKGFEQYF. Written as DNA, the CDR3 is TGTGCCAGCAGCTTAGGGACAGGGAAGGGATTCGAGCAGTACTTC.